This T cell receptor beta chain was captured in a study of T cell responses to AZD1222 COVID-19 vaccine. This table comes from immunoSEQ multiplex PCR, and its TCRdb copy is limited to in-frame clones, with some not included. Among around 120,000 clones listed, approximately 94% were seen once. As regards this clone: Its antigen is not known.

This CDR3 contains 15 residues. The V end lost 3 bases, the J end lost 2 bases, and 12 bases lay between the germline ends. CDR1 and CDR2 (germline): SNHLY, FYNNEI. Study results and limitations: Repertoire samples came only from after the peak T cell response.

This clonotype originated in an adult who received the AZD1222 COVID-19 vaccine. The gene calls are TRBV2 and TRBJ2-3, with a weak D call TRBD1 (6 bases). The sequences come from peripheral blood, collected 28 days after the second AZD1222 dose. CDR3 DNA: TGTGCCAGCAGTGACCACGCAGGGGACACAGATACGCAGTATTTT. It codes for CASSDHAGDTDTQYF. Drawing the rest from reference TRBV2 and TRBJ2-3, the complete variable domain is EPEVTQTPSHQVTQMGQEVILRCVPISNHLYFYWYRQILGQKVEFLVSFYNNEISEKSEIFDDQFSVERPDGSNFTLKIRSTKLEDSAMYFCASSDHAGDTDTQYFGPGTRLTVL.